These 19 T cell receptor beta chains share one sample of origin, sequenced in a study of beta chain features in type 1 diabetes. Study-wide findings and caveats: Shortening of TCRB CDR3s, moderate but significant, appeared in all four CD4+ subsets of Type 1 diabetes patients.

These receptors' targets are unknown. Sequencing targeted expressed TCRB transcripts, as all isolated RNA had been reverse transcribed. The repertoire was sequenced with immunoSEQ multiplex PCR; TCRdb's copy has only in-frame clones and lacks some. The table lists approximately 170,000 clones, roughly 59% of them singletons. The sample comprised naive CD4+ T cells from blood. These receptors originate from a man aged 25 to 40 with type 1 diabetes.

The genes are TRBV28 and TRBJ2-3; no clear D. Trimming took off 2 bases at V and 9 bases at J, with 9 bases between the two ends. Germline V gene lookup returns CDR1 MDHEN and CDR2 SYDVKM. This CDR3 is built from 12 residues. Here the CDR3 reads CASSLDQKTQYF. In DNA form, the CDR3 reads TGTGCCAGCAGTTTAGACCAGAAGACGCAGTATTTT.

This clone is a singleton in its sample. This chain uses TRBV5-6 with TRBJ1-2; 9 bases fit TRBD1. The CDR3 covers 13 residues. Germline V gene lookup returns CDR1 SGHDT and CDR2 YYEEEE. J gave up 8 bases and V 4 bases, and 6 bases lay outside the gene matches. As DNA, the CDR3 is TGTGCCAGCAGCACGGGACAGGGTACGGGCTACACCTTC. It specifies CASSTGQGTGYTF.

The rearrangement joins TRBV15 to TRBJ1-1; TRBD1 agrees at 7 bases. CDR1 is LNHNV and CDR2 is YYDKDF in the germline V gene (reference sequence). V lost 2 bases and J lost 5; bases outside the gene matches: 2. This CDR3 comprises 13 residues. The CDR3 region has the DNA TGTGCCACCAGCAGACAGGGGGGTACTGAAGCTTTCTTT. Amino acid sequence: CATSRQGGTEAFF.

The chain recombines TRBV29-1 with TRBJ2-1; D assignment may be TRBD1 or TRBD2 (5 bases each). The germline gives CDR1 SQVTM, CDR2 ANQGSEA. This CDR3 has 14 amino acids. V was clipped by 7 bases and J by 8 bases, with 21 bases between them. CDR3 loop: CSAIGRTLVHEQFF. CDR3 nucleotide sequence: TGCAGCGCCATTGGCCGGACACTAGTTCATGAGCAGTTCTTC.

This sequence joins TRBV30 and TRBJ2-1, with 8 nucleotides matching TRBD1. The germline CDR1 and CDR2 sequences are GTSNPN and SVGIG (reference sequence). V was clipped by 3 bases and J by 3 bases; unmatched bases: 4. The CDR3 sequence is 14 residues long. The CDR3 DNA reads as TGTGCCTGGAGGGGAGACAGGGGCTACAATGAGCAGTTCTTC. Its translation: CAWRGDRGYNEQFF. Variable domain in full (rest from reference TRBV30 and TRBJ2-1): SQTIHQWPATLVQPVGSPLSLECTVEGTSNPNLYWYRQAAGRGLQLLFYSVGIGQISSEVPQNLSASRPQDRQFILSSKKLLLSDSGFYLCAWRGDRGYNEQFFGPGTRLTVL.

The chain joins TRBV9 to TRBJ2-2; a weak D match, TRBD1 (6 bases). CDR3 size: 16 residues. Germline assignment: CDR1 SGDLS and CDR2 YYNGEE. V was clipped by 0 bases and J by 4 bases, with 13 bases between them. This CDR3 reads CASSVDATGRTGELFF. The CDR3 coding sequence is TGTGCCAGCAGCGTAGATGCGACAGGACGCACCGGGGAGCTGTTTTTT. Full variable domain (remainder filled in from reference TRBV9 and TRBJ2-2): DSGVTQTPKHLITATGQRVTLRCSPRSGDLSVYWYQQSLDQGLQFLIQYYNGEERAKGNILERFSAQQFPDLHSELNLSSLELGDSALYFCASSVDATGRTGELFFGEGSRLTVL.

V usage is TRBV5-6 and J usage is TRBJ1-6, with 10 bases lining up with TRBD1. Germline values: CDR1 SGHDT, CDR2 YYEEEE. Trimming took 4 bases from V and 7 from J; bases not matched to a gene: 2. This CDR3 contains 14 residues. CDR3 sequence (DNA): TGTGCCAGCAGCCGGGACAGGGGAAATTCACCCCTCCACTTT. Protein sequence: CASSRDRGNSPLHF.

The rearrangement joins TRBV19 to TRBJ2-2, with D perhaps matching TRBD2 (5 bases). Germline values: CDR1 LNHDA, CDR2 SQIVND (reference sequence). V lost 5 bases and J 1 base, leaving 8 bases between the germline ends. The CDR3 spans 14 residues. CDR3 coding DNA: TGTGCCAGTAGTCCGGGAAGGAACACCGGGGAGCTGTTTTTT. Encoded protein: CASSPGRNTGELFF.

V is TRBV2 and J is TRBJ2-5; D is possibly TRBD2 (5 bases). This CDR3 is built from 15 residues. V was trimmed by 7 bases and J by 4 bases, leaving 19 bases between them. Germline V gene sequence: CDR1 SNHLY, CDR2 FYNNEI. CDR3 sequence (DNA): TGTGCCAGCACCTTAGGGCCCCTAGAGGGAGAGACCCAGTACTTC. It yields the protein CASTLGPLEGETQYF.

The V call is TRBV29-1, the J call TRBJ1-2; D is possibly TRBD1 (6 bases). The CDR3 length is 12 residues. CDR1 SQVTM and CDR2 ANQGSEA come from the germline V gene. The V end was cut by 7 bases, the J end by 4 bases, with 13 bases between. This CDR3 reads CSALSGVYGYTF. Written as DNA, the CDR3 is TGCAGCGCTCTTTCAGGGGTCTATGGCTACACCTTC. Looking up the rest from reference TRBV29-1 and TRBJ1-2 gives the full variable domain: SAVISQKPSRDICQRGTSLTIQCQVDSQVTMMFWYRQQPGQSLTLIATANQGSEATYESGFVIDKFPISRPNLTFSTLTVSNMSPEDSSIYLCSALSGVYGYTFGSGTRLTVV.

This clone showed up just once. The chain links TRBV27 to TRBJ2-4; D call uncertain. The ends were cut back, 3 bases at V and 0 bases at J, with 9 bases in the middle. The CDR3 length is 15 residues. Germline CDR1 and CDR2: MNHEY and SMNVEV (reference sequence). The CDR3 sequence is CASSLAFQAKNIQYF. CDR3 coding DNA: TGTGCCAGCAGTTTGGCTTTCCAAGCCAAAAACATTCAGTACTTC.

This chain links TRBV7-2 with TRBJ2-4; TRBD2 might be the D (5 bases). The CDR3 runs to 16 residues. Trimming removed 6 bases from V and 0 bases from J, with 15 bases in between. CDR1 and CDR2 from the germline V gene are SGHTA and FQGNSA. The CDR3 DNA reads TGTGCCAGCAGTCCAGGACTGGCTCTAGCCAAAAACATTCAGTACTTC. Its translation: CASSPGLALAKNIQYF. Together with reference TRBV7-2 and TRBJ2-4, the CDR3 gives the full variable domain: GAGVSQSPSNKVTEKGKDVELRCDPISGHTALYWYRQSLGQGLEFLIYFQGNSAPDKSGLPSDRFSAERTGGSVSTLTIQRTQQEDSAVYLCASSPGLALAKNIQYFGAGTRLSVL.

V usage is TRBV15 and J usage is TRBJ1-6; D gene unclear. Between the trimmed V and J ends, which lost 0 bases and 8 bases, there was a span of 5 bases. Germline values: CDR1 LNHNV, CDR2 YYDKDF (reference sequence). The CDR3 totals 13 residues. CDR3 sequence: CATSRDEDSPLHF. CDR3 sequence (DNA): TGTGCCACCAGCAGAGATGAGGATTCACCCCTCCACTTT. The entire variable domain, with the rest obtained from reference TRBV15 and TRBJ1-6, is as follows: DAMVIQNPRYQVTQFGKPVTLSCSQTLNHNVMYWYQQKSSQAPKLLFHYYDKDFNNEADTPDNFQSRRPNTSFCFLDIRSPGLGDTAMYLCATSRDEDSPLHFGNGTRLTVT.

This chain joins TRBV7-2 and TRBJ1-2; 8 bases match TRBD1. CDR1 SGHTA and CDR2 FQGNSA come from the germline V gene. The CDR3 extends over 14 amino acids. With 5 bases clipped from V and 2 bases from J, the junction kept 4 bases outside the gene matches. The CDR3 protein is CASSPWTGNYGYTF. In DNA, the CDR3 is TGTGCCAGCAGCCCGTGGACAGGGAACTATGGCTACACCTTC.

The V and J genes are TRBV2 and TRBJ1-1; 7 bases are shared with TRBD1. This CDR3 region has 13 residues. Germline assignment: CDR1 SNHLY and CDR2 FYNNEI. V lost 6 bases and J lost 3; bases outside the gene matches: 4. In DNA form, the CDR3 reads TGTGCCAGCAGGACCGACAGGGACACTGAAGCTTTCTTT. It encodes CASRTDRDTEAFF.

The V call is TRBV10-3, the J call TRBJ2-5; unclear D gene. Between the trimmed V and J ends, which lost 4 bases and 9 bases, there was a span of 15 bases. The germline CDR1 and CDR2 sequences are ENHRY and SYGVKD. This CDR3 is built from 13 residues. As DNA, the CDR3 is TGTGCCATCAGTGTAGGGAACCGCATGGCCCAGTACTTC. Protein sequence: CAISVGNRMAQYF.

The CDR3 here is CASSLRQSETQYF. In DNA form, the CDR3 reads TGTGCCAGCAGCTTAAGGCAGTCCGAGACCCAGTACTTC. The V call is TRBV7-2, the J call TRBJ2-5, with unresolved D. The CDR3 runs 13 residues. From germline, CDR1 is SGHTA and CDR2 FQGNSA. V lost 2 bases, J lost 5 bases, and 9 bases lay in between.

The chain uses TRBV7-9 and TRBJ2-2; D remains unclear. In germline, CDR1 is SEHNR, CDR2 FQNEAQ (reference sequence). The CDR3 runs to 12 residues. V was cut by 4 bases and J by 5 bases, with 5 bases left in between. CDR3 residues: CASSSETGELFF. Written as DNA, the CDR3 is TGTGCCAGCAGCTCTGAGACCGGGGAGCTGTTTTTT.

This clone has just a few counts. V and J are TRBV7-9 and TRBJ1-2; unclear D gene. The CDR3 totals 13 residues. V lost 0 bases to trimming and J lost 4 bases, with 6 bases between them. Germline V lookup: CDR1 SEHNR, CDR2 FQNEAQ (reference sequence). DNA of the CDR3: TGTGCCAGCAGCTTAGCGGGGTTCTATGGCTACACCTTC. Translation: CASSLAGFYGYTF. Looking up the rest from reference TRBV7-9 and TRBJ1-2 gives the full variable domain: DTGVSQNPRHKITKRGQNVTFRCDPISEHNRLYWYRQTLGQGPEFLTYFQNEAQLEKSRLLSDRFSAERPKGSFSTLEIQRTEQGDSAMYLCASSLAGFYGYTFGSGTRLTVV.